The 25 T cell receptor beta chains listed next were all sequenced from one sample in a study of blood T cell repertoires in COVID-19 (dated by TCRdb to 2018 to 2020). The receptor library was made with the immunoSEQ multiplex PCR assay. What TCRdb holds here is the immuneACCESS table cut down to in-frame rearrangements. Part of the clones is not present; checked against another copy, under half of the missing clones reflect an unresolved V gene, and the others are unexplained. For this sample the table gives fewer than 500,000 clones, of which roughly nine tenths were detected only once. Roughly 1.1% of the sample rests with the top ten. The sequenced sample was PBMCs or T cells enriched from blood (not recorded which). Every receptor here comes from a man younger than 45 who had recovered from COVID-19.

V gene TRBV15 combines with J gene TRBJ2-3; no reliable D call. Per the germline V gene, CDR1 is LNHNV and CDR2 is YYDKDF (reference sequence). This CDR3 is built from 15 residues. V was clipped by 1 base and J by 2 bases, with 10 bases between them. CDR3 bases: TGTGCCACCAGCAGAGTGAGTCAGGTCACAGATACGCAGTATTTT. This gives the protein CATSRVSQVTDTQYF.

The CDR3 spells CASSGLRSGRESEQYF. The DNA of the CDR3 is TGCGCCAGCAGTGGGCTGAGGAGCGGGAGGGAAAGCGAGCAGTACTTC. The rearrangement links TRBV10-2 to TRBJ2-7; 10 bases match TRBD2. CDR3 length equals 16 residues. The V gene's germline CDR1 is WSHSY and CDR2 SAAADI. Trimming at V came to 4 bases and at J to 6 bases, leaving 12 bases not matched to a gene.

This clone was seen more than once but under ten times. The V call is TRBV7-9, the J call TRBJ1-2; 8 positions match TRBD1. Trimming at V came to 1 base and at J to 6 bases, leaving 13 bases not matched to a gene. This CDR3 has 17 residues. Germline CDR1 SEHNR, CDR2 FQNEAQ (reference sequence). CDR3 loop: CASSLGFQGAMDNGYTF. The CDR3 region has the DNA TGTGCCAGCAGCTTAGGATTTCAGGGGGCTATGGACAATGGCTACACCTTC.

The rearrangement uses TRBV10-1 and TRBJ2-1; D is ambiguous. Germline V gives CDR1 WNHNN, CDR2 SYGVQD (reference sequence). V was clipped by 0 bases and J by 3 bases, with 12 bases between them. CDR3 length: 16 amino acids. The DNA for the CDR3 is TGCGCCAGCAGTGAGTCCACTCCTTCGGGCTACAATGAGCAGTTCTTC. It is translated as CASSESTPSGYNEQFF.

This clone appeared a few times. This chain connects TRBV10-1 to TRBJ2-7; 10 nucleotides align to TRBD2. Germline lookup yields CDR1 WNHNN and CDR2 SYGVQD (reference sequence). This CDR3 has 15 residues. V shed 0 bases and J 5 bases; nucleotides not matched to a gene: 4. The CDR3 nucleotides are TGCGCCAGCAGTGAGTCCCTAGCGGGAGCGGACGAGCAGTACTTC. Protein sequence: CASSESLAGADEQYF.

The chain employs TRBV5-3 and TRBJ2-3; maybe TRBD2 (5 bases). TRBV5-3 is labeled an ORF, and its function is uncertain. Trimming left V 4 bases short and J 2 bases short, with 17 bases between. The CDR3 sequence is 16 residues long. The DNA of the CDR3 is TGTGCCAGAAGCCGGCTGCGGCCGGGAATCACAGATACGCAGTATTTT. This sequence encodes CARSRLRPGITDTQYF.

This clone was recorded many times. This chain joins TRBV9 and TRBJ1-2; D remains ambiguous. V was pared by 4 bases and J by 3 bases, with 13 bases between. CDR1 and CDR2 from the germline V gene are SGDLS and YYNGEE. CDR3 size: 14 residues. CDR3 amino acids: CASSPSSGDYGYTF. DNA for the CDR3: TGTGCCAGCAGCCCCTCATCCGGGGACTATGGCTACACCTTC.

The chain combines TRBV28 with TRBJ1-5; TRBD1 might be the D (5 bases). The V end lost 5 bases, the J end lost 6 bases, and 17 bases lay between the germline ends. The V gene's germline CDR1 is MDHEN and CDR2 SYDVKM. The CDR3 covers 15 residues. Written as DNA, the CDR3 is TGTGCCAGCAGTCCCTCCGGGGGAGGAAGTCAGCCCCAGCATTTT. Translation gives CASSPSGGGSQPQHF.

In DNA, the CDR3 is TGTGCCAGCAGTCGGCGACTAGCGGGACAGGCTGCGCAGTATTTT. Its translation: CASSRRLAGQAAQYF. The chain is built from TRBV28 and TRBJ2-3, with 11 bases identical to TRBD2. With 5 bases clipped from V and 10 bases from J, the junction kept 11 bases outside the gene matches. The CDR3 is made up of 15 amino acids. Looked up from germline, CDR1 is MDHEN and CDR2 is SYDVKM.

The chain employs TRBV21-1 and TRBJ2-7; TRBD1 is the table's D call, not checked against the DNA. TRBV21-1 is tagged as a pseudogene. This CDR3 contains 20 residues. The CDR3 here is CASSTLIRDMRNPKTYEQYF. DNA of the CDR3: TGTGCCAGCAGCACGCTAATCCGGGACATGAGAAATCCAAAAACCTACGAGCAGTACTTC.

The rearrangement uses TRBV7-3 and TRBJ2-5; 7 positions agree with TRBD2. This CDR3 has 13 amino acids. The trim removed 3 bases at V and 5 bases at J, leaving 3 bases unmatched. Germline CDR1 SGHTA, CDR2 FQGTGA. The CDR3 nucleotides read TGTGCCAGCAGCTTCACTAGCGATGAGACCCAGTACTTC. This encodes CASSFTSDETQYF. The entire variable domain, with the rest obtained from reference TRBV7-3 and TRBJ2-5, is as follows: GAGVSQTPSNKVTEKGKYVELRCDPISGHTALYWYRQSLGQGPEFLIYFQGTGAADDSGLPNDRFFAVRPEGSVSTLKIQRTERGDSAVYLCASSFTSDETQYFGPGTRLLVL.

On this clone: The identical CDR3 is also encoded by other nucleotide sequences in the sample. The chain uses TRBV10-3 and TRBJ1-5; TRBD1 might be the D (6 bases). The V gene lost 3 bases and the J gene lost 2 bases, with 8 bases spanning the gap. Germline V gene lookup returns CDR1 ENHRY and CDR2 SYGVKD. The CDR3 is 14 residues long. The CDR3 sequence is CAISESGGNQPQHF. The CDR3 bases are TGTGCCATCAGTGAATCAGGGGGCAATCAGCCCCAGCATTTT.

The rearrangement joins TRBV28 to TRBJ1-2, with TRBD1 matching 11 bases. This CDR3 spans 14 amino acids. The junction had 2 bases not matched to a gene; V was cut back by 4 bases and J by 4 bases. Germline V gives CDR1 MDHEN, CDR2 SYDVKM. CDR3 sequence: CASSWTGGGYGYTF. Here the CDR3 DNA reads TGTGCCAGCAGTTGGACAGGGGGCGGCTATGGCTACACCTTC.

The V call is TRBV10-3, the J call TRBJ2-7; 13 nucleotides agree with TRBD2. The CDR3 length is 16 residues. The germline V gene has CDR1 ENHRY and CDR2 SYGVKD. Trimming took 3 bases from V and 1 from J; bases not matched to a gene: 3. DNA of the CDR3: TGTGCCATCAGTGATCAGGGACTAGCGGGATCCTACGAGCAGTACTTC. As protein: CAISDQGLAGSYEQYF.

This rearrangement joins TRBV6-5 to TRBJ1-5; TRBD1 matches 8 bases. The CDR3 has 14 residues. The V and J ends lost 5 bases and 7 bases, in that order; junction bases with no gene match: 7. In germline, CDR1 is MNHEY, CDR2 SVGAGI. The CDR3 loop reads CASSRPGGFQPQHF. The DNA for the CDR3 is TGTGCCAGCAGTCGGCCAGGGGGCTTCCAGCCCCAGCATTTT.

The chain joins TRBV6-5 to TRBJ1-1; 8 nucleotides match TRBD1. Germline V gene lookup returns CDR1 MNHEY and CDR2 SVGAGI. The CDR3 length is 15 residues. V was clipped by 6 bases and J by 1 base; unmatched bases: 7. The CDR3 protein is CASRAPDRGNTEAFF. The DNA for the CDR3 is TGTGCCAGCAGGGCCCCCGACAGGGGGAACACTGAAGCTTTCTTT.

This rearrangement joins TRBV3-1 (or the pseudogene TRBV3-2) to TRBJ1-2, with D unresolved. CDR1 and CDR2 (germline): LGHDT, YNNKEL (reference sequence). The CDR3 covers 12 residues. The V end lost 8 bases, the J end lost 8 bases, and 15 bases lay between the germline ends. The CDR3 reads CASSLDSRGYTF. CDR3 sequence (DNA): TGTGCCAGCTCCCTGGACTCTCGGGGCTACACCTTC.

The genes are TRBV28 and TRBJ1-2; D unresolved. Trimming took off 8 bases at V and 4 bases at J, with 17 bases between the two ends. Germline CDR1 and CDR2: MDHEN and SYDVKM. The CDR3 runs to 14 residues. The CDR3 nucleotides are TGTGCCAGCGAGAAGGGAGGCGCCGCCTATGGCTACACCTTC. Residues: CASEKGGAAYGYTF.

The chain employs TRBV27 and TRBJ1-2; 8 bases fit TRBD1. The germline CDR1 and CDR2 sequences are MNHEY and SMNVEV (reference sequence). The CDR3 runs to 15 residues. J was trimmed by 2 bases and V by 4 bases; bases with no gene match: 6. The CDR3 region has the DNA TGTGCCAGCAGTTCCCGGGGACAGGCGAACTATGGCTACACCTTC. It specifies CASSSRGQANYGYTF.

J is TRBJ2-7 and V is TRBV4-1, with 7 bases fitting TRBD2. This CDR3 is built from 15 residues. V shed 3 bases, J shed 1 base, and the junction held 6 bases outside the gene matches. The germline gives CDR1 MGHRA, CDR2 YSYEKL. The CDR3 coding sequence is TGCGCCAGCAGCCAGCTAGGACTAGTATCCTACGAGCAGTACTTC. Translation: CASSQLGLVSYEQYF.

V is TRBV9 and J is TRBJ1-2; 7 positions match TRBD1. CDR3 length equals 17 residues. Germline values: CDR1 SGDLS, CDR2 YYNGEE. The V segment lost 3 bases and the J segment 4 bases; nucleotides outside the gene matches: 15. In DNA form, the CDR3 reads TGTGCCAGCAGCGACGGGACAGCCCAGCGTCTTGGCTATGGCTACACCTTC. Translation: CASSDGTAQRLGYGYTF.

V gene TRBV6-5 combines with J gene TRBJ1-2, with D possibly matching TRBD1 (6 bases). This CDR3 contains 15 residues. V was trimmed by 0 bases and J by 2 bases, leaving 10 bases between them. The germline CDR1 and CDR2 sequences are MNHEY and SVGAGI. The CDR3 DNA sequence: TGTGCCAGCAGTTACTCTTACAGGGCGAACTATGGCTACACCTTC. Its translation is CASSYSYRANYGYTF.

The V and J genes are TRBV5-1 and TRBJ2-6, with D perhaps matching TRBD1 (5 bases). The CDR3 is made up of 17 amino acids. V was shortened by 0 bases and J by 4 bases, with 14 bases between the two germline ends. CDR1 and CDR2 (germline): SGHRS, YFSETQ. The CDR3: CASSLAQGLTGANVLTF. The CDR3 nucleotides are TGCGCCAGCAGCTTGGCCCAGGGCTTGACAGGGGCCAACGTCCTGACTTTC.

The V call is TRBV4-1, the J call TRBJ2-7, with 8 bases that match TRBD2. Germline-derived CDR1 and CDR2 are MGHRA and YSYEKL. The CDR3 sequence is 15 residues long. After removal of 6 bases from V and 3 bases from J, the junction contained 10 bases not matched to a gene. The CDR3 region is CASSSLPGLGYEQYF. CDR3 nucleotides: TGCGCCAGCAGTTCCTTGCCGGGACTAGGCTACGAGCAGTACTTC.

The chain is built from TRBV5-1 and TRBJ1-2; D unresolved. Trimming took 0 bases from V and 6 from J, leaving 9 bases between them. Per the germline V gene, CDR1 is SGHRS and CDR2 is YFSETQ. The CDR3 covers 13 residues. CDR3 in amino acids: CASSLAPRDGYTF. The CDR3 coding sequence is TGCGCCAGCAGCTTGGCACCCCGGGATGGCTACACCTTC.